This T cell receptor (beta chain) was sequenced during a study of blood T cell repertoires in COVID-19. Across the study: Sample material is recorded as cDNA or gDNA derived from T cells, B-cell-depleted T cells, or PBMCs.

Using immunoSEQ multiplex PCR, the repertoire was profiled, and TCRdb retains in-frame clones only, with some absent. The sample contains about 27,000 clones, approximately 66% of which appear only once. V dropped 1 base and J dropped 0 bases, with 7 bases sitting between them. Germline assignment: CDR1 SEHNR and CDR2 FQNEAQ (reference sequence). The CDR3 runs to 14 residues. This clone appeared a single time. Other DNA sequences in this specimen translate into the identical CDR3. The clonotype originates from a man between 60 and 75 years old with active or convalescent COVID-19. The specimen sequenced was peripheral blood. The V and J genes are TRBV7-9 and TRBJ2-7; tentatively, D is TRBD2 (6 bases). The chain's CDR3 is CASSLVGSSYEQYF. DNA for the CDR3: TGTGCCAGCAGCTTAGTCGGGAGCTCCTACGAGCAGTACTTC.